Given below is one T cell receptor (beta chain) in context. Its specificity is unknown. This entry is derived from a study of T-cell reconstitution after alpha-beta-depleted transplantation in children. Whole-study results and caveats: Surviving recipient T cells and thymic progenitors accounted for the high day-60 TCRbeta diversity observed in some patients.

This CDR3 is built from 15 residues. J was trimmed by 3 bases and V by 1 base; bases with no gene match: 4. Germline-derived CDR1 and CDR2 are LGHNA and YSLEER. Unique molecular identifiers were used to barcode this TCRbeta library. TCRdb fed the PCR reads into MiXCR, producing one record per CDR3 protein. Of a few hundred thousand distinct CDR3 sequences in the sample, 15% to 20% were seen once. The J gene is TRBJ2-7, the V gene TRBV4-3; 9 bases align to TRBD2. Sequencing used PBMCs, mostly from graft donor cells, obtained 360 days after TCRalphabeta/CD19-depleted stem cell transplant. The clonotype comes from a boy in the first two years of life who had a stem cell transplant for Wiskott-Aldrich syndrome, so the T cells may come from the graft donor. CDR3 nucleotides: TGCGCCAGCAGCCAAGTGGCTAGCGGGAACTACGAGCAGTACTTC. Its translation is CASSQVASGNYEQYF.